The source of this T cell receptor (beta chain) is a study of blood T cell repertoires in COVID-19. In the study overall: Donors in the United States, Italy and Spain gave samples during acute or convalescent COVID-19. In each case, the material was cDNA or gDNA derived from T cells, B-cell-depleted T cells, or PBMCs.

With 8 bases clipped from V and 5 bases from J, the junction kept 9 bases outside the gene matches. From germline, CDR1 is MGHRA and CDR2 YSYEKL. The CDR3 is 14 residues long. Participant age was roughly 18 to 100 years, and participants resided in 25 or so US areas. TCRdb's copy holds only in-frame clones and misses some; the assay was immunoSEQ multiplex PCR. This sample has approximately 190,000 clones; roughly 84% occur once, and the top ten carry 3% to 3.5%. V is TRBV4-1 and J is TRBJ1-1; 9 bases line up with TRBD1. The sequenced material came from PBMCs or T cells enriched from blood (not recorded which). The origin of this receptor is a woman between 25 and 40 years old who had been exposed to COVID-19. The CDR3 here is CASRDRERETEAFF. The CDR3 DNA reads TGCGCCAGCCGGGACAGGGAACGTGAAACTGAAGCTTTCTTT.